Presented here are 4 T cell receptor beta chains from one specimen sequenced in a study of blood T cell repertoires in COVID-19. Generated by immunoSEQ multiplex PCR, the TCRdb table keeps only in-frame clones and is missing some. The repertoire consists of 270,000 or so clones, with roughly 79% occurring once and the leading ten covering under 3%. Sequencing input: peripheral blood. These receptors originate from a woman aged 55 to 70 with active or convalescent COVID-19.

The V and J genes are TRBV2 and TRBJ1-2; D is possibly TRBD1 (6 bases). Trimming left V 6 bases short and J 3 bases short, with 17 bases between. Germline V CDR1 and CDR2: SNHLY, FYNNEI. CDR3 length: 15 residues. The CDR3 DNA follows: TGTGCCAGCAGGGGGGCCGCCGGGTTTTACTATGGCTACACCTTC. This translates into CASRGAAGFYYGYTF.

The chain uses TRBV18 and TRBJ2-7; 13 nucleotides agree with TRBD2. Germline V CDR1 and CDR2: KGHSH, LQKENI. This CDR3 is 15 amino acids long. V shed 6 bases, J shed 5 bases, and the junction held 7 bases outside the gene matches. The DNA of the CDR3 is TGTGCCAGCTCGCTGACTAGCGGGGGGTTGAACGAGCAGTACTTC. Protein sequence: CASSLTSGGLNEQYF.

The chain employs TRBV5-6 and TRBJ1-3, with D possibly being TRBD1 (5 bases). CDR1 SGHDT and CDR2 YYEEEE come from the germline V gene. Trimming left V 4 bases short and J 3 bases short, with 11 bases between. CDR3 length equals 14 residues. The CDR3 sequence is CASSDPGLGNTIYF. CDR3 bases: TGTGCCAGCAGCGATCCGGGACTTGGAAACACCATATATTTT.

In this sample, this clone turned up a few times. V is TRBV6-2 or TRBV6-3 and J is TRBJ1-6; possibly TRBD1 for D (6 bases). Germline values: CDR1 MNHEY, CDR2 SVGEGT. The CDR3 is 16 residues long. With 6 bases removed from V and 6 bases from J, the gap between germline ends came to 18 bases. Here the CDR3 DNA reads TGTGCCAGCAGCCCTTTCACAGGGTCGGGTAATTCACCCCTCCACTTT. This sequence encodes CASSPFTGSGNSPLHF.